This entry lists 13 T cell receptor beta chains sequenced from one sample in a study of T cell repertoires in cytomegalovirus infection. Via MiXCR, TCRdb re-called the reads, giving one row per CDR3 protein. This sample has about 500,000 distinct CDR3 sequences, with roughly 34% found just once. For these receptors, no antigen is known. This sample comprised cultured PBMCs, obtained from culture after CMV antigen stimulation. The receptors originated from a human donor in good health (CMV status not recorded). Some clones in this sample may be carry-over from other donors' samples.

The chain carries TRBV4-1 and TRBJ2-2, with TRBD2 matching over 8 bases. With 4 bases clipped from V and 0 bases from J, the junction kept 16 bases outside the gene matches. The germline V gene has CDR1 MGHRA and CDR2 YSYEKL. The CDR3 runs 20 residues. The DNA of the CDR3 is TGCGCCAGCAGCCCCGGGGGTGCGGCCAGCGGGAGTCCGAACACCGGGGAGCTGTTTTTT. Translated, it gives CASSPGGAASGSPNTGELFF.

This clonotype was counted ten times or more. The V call is TRBV7-8, the J call TRBJ2-5, with D tentatively TRBD2 (6 bases). The CDR3 is 16 amino acids. V lost 2 bases to trimming and J lost 9 bases, with 22 bases between them. The germline V gene has CDR1 SGHVS and CDR2 FQNEAQ. CDR3 protein: CASSLRAPASEGAQYF. The CDR3 nucleotides are TGTGCCAGCAGCTTAAGGGCCCCGGCTAGCGAGGGCGCCCAGTACTTC.

The V call is TRBV28, the J call TRBJ2-1, with 9 nucleotides matching TRBD2. CDR1 and CDR2 (germline): MDHEN, SYDVKM. V shed 8 bases and J 6 bases; nucleotides not matched to a gene: 14. This CDR3 comprises 16 residues. This chain's CDR3 is CASSLRASGIRNEQFF. The DNA of the CDR3 is TGTGCCAGCTCTTTAAGGGCTAGCGGGATTCGCAATGAGCAGTTCTTC.

V gene TRBV6-4 combines with J gene TRBJ1-2; weak D call: TRBD1 (5 bases). The CDR3 loop spans 17 amino acids. V lost 6 bases and J 0 bases, leaving 20 bases between the germline ends. Germline-derived CDR1 and CDR2 are MRHNA and SNTAGT. CDR3 in DNA: TGTGCCAGCAGCCCCGACAGCAACCACCTCCCTAACTATGGCTACACCTTC. It yields the protein CASSPDSNHLPNYGYTF.

The table lists this clonotype with a few counts. The rearrangement links TRBV6-1 to TRBJ2-3; 7 bases are a match to TRBD1. V shed 3 bases and J 7 bases; nucleotides not matched to a gene: 1. The CDR3 consists of 12 residues. The germline gives CDR1 MNHNS, CDR2 SASEGT. CDR3 sequence reads: CASSERGHTQYF. DNA for the CDR3: TGTGCCAGCAGTGAGAGGGGGCATACGCAGTATTTT.

This clonotype was picked up a small number of times. The rearrangement uses TRBV7-2 and TRBJ2-5; D tentatively reads TRBD1 or TRBD2 (5 bases each). CDR3 length: 13 residues. Germline lookup yields CDR1 SGHTA and CDR2 FQGNSA. The ends were cut back, 0 bases at V and 8 bases at J, with 10 bases in the middle. This CDR3 is CASSLAGDDTQYF. As DNA, the CDR3 is TGTGCCAGCAGCTTAGCGGGGGACGACACCCAGTACTTC.

The rearrangement links TRBV5-4 to TRBJ2-2; a weak D match, TRBD2 (6 bases). V was clipped by 4 bases and J by 5 bases, with 15 bases between them. The CDR3 has 15 residues. Germline CDR1 reads SGHNT; CDR2 reads YYREEE (reference sequence). CDR3 nucleotides: TGTGCCAGCAGCCCAGGGACTCTTAGGACCGGGGAGCTGTTTTTT. This encodes CASSPGTLRTGELFF.

The chain employs TRBV7-9 and TRBJ2-3; 8 nucleotides line up with TRBD2. J gave up 2 bases and V 8 bases, and 9 bases lay outside the gene matches. Germline lookup yields CDR1 SEHNR and CDR2 FQNEAQ (reference sequence). This CDR3 is 15 amino acids long. The CDR3 here is CASFGVAGPTDTQYF. The DNA of the CDR3 is TGTGCCAGCTTCGGGGTAGCGGGGCCCACAGATACGCAGTATTTT.

The V gene is TRBV7-9, the J gene TRBJ2-6; D not certain. Trimming took 5 bases from V and 0 from J, leaving 8 bases between them. Germline loops: CDR1 SEHNR, CDR2 FQNEAQ (reference sequence). The CDR3 length is 15 residues. The CDR3 nucleotides read TGTGCCAGCAGCCCCCTTGACTCTGGGGCCAACGTCCTGACTTTC. This sequence encodes CASSPLDSGANVLTF.

This sequence joins TRBV11-3 and TRBJ2-1; tentatively, D is TRBD2 (5 bases). The CDR3 has 16 residues. From germline, CDR1 is SGHNT and CDR2 YENEEA. Trimming cost V 5 bases and J 6 bases, with 20 bases left between them. CDR3 sequence reads: CASSLARVAARNEQFF. DNA of the CDR3: TGTGCCAGCAGCCTAGCCCGGGTGGCTGCGCGCAATGAGCAGTTCTTC.

This clonotype was seen repeatedly, ten times or more. The genes are TRBV4-2 and TRBJ2-3; 9 nucleotides match TRBD2. The germline gives CDR1 LGHNA, CDR2 YNFKEQ. The length of the CDR3 is 17 residues. Losses at the gene ends were 4 bases for V and 3 bases for J; bases not matched to a gene: 11. The CDR3 here is CASSPFGAGGGTDTQYF. CDR3 in DNA: TGTGCCAGCAGCCCTTTCGGTGCGGGAGGGGGGACAGATACGCAGTATTTT.

This chain connects TRBV19 to TRBJ2-7; 10 bases align to TRBD1. The trim removed 6 bases at V and 3 bases at J, leaving 8 bases unmatched. The germline V gene encodes CDR1 LNHDA and CDR2 SQIVND (reference sequence). This CDR3 comprises 15 residues. The CDR3 spells CASSLVGTGDYEQYF. As DNA, the CDR3 is TGTGCCAGTAGCCTCGTAGGGACAGGGGACTACGAGCAGTACTTC.

This clonotype was observed a handful of times. The chain joins TRBV28 to TRBJ2-1; 10 bases map to TRBD2. The J segment lost 4 bases and the V segment lost 5 bases, leaving 8 bases of the junction unmatched. CDR1 and CDR2 from the germline V gene are MDHEN and SYDVKM. The CDR3 loop spans 16 amino acids. The CDR3 bases are TGTGCCAGCAGTGTAATCACTAGCGGGGTTTACAATGAGCAGTTCTTC. Translation gives CASSVITSGVYNEQFF.